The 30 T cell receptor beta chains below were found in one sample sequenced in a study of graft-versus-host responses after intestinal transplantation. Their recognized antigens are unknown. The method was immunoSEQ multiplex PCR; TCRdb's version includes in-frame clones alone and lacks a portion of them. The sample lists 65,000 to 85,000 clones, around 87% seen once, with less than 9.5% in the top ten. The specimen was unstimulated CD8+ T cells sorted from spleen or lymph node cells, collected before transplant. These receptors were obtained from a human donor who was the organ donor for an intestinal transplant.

The DNA for the CDR3 is TGCGCCAGCAGCGAAGCGGGCAATCAGCCCCAGCATTTT. Amino acids: CASSEAGNQPQHF. The chain links TRBV4-1 to TRBJ1-5; the D is unclear. The V end lost 5 bases, the J end lost 2 bases, and 7 bases lay between the germline ends. Germline V gene sequence: CDR1 MGHRA, CDR2 YSYEKL. CDR3 length: 13 residues.

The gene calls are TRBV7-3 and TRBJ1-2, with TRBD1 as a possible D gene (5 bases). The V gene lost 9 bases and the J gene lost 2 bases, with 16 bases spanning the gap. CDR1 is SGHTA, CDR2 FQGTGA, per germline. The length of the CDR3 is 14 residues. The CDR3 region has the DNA TGTGCCAGGCACTCAAACCGGGACAACTATGGCTACACCTTC. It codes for CARHSNRDNYGYTF.

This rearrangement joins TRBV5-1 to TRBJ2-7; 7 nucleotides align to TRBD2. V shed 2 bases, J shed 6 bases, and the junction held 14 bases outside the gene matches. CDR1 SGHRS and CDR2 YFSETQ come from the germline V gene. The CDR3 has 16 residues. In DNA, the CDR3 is TGCGCCAGCAGCTTTTTCATTGGAGCGGGGATGATCGAGCAGTACTTC. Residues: CASSFFIGAGMIEQYF.

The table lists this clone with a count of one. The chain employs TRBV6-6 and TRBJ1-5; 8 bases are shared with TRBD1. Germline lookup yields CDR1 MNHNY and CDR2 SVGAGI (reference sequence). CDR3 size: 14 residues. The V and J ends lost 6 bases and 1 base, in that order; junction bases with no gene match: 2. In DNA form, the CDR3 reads TGTGCCAGCAGGACAGGGGACAGCAATCAGCCCCAGCATTTT. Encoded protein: CASRTGDSNQPQHF.

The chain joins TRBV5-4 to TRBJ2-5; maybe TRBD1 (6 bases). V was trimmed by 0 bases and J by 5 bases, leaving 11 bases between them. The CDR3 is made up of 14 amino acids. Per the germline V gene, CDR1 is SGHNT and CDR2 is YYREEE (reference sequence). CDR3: CASSLVGQWETQYF. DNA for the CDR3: TGTGCCAGCAGCTTGGTGGGACAATGGGAGACCCAGTACTTC.

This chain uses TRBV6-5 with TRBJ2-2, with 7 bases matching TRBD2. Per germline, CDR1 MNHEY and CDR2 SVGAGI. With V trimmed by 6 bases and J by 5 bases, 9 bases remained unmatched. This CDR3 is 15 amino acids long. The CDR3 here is CASRGTTVITGELFF. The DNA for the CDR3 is TGTGCCAGCAGAGGGACTACCGTTATTACCGGGGAGCTGTTTTTT.

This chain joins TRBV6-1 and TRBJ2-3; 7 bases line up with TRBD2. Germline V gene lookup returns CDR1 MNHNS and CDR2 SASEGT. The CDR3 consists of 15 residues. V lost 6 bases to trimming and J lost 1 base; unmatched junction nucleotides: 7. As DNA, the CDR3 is TGTGCCAGCAGGGATTCTGGGGGGGGCACAGATACGCAGTATTTT. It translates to CASRDSGGGTDTQYF.

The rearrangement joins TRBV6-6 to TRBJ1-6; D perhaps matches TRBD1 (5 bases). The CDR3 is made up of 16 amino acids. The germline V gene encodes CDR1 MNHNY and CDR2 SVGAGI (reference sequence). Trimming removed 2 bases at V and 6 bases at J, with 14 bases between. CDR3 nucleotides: TGTGCCAGCAGTTACGCCCAGCAGGGCCCTAATTCACCCCTCCACTTT. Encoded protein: CASSYAQQGPNSPLHF.

CDR3 sequence: CATSRDLSVPNSPLHF. DNA of the CDR3: TGTGCCACCAGCAGAGATCTAAGCGTTCCTAATTCACCCCTCCACTTT. V is TRBV15 and J is TRBJ1-6; D gene ambiguous. The CDR3 spans 16 residues. The germline V gene has CDR1 LNHNV and CDR2 YYDKDF (reference sequence). Trimming removed 0 bases at V and 6 bases at J, with 12 bases between.

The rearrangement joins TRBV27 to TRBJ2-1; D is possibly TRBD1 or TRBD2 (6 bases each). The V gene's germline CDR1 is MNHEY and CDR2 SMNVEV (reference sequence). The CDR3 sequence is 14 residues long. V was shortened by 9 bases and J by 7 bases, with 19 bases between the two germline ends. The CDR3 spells CASGTLGGGNEQFF. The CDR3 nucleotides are TGTGCCAGTGGGACCCTAGGAGGGGGGAATGAGCAGTTCTTC.

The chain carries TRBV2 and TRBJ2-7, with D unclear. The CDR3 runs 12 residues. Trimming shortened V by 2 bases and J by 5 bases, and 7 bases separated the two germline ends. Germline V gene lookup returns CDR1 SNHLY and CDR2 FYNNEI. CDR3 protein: CASSEWGNEQYF. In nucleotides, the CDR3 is TGTGCCAGCAGTGAATGGGGAAACGAGCAGTACTTC.

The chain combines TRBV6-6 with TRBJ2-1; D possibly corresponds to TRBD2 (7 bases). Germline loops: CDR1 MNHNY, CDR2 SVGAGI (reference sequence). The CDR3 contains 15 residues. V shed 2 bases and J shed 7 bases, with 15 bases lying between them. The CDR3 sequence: CASSYVHREGNEQFF. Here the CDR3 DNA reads TGTGCCAGCAGTTACGTCCACAGGGAGGGGAATGAGCAGTTCTTC.

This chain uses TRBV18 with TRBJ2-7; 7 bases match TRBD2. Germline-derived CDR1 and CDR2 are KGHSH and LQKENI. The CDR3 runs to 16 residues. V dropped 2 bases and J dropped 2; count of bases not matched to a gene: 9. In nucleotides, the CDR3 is TGTGCCAGCTCACCAAGGTCGATGGGAGGGCCCTACGAGCAGTACTTC. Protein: CASSPRSMGGPYEQYF. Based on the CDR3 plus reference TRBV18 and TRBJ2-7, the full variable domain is NAGVMQNPRHLVRRRGQEARLRCSPMKGHSHVYWYRQLPEEGLKFMVYLQKENIIDESGMPKERFSAEFPKEGPSILRIQQVVRGDSAAYFCASSPRSMGGPYEQYFGPGTRLTVT.

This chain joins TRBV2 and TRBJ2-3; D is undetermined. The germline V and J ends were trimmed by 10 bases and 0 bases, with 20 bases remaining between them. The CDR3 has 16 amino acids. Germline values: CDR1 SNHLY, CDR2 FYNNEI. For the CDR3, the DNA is TGTGCCATACAGAATATGGATGATCCTAGCACAGATACGCAGTATTTT. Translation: CAIQNMDDPSTDTQYF.

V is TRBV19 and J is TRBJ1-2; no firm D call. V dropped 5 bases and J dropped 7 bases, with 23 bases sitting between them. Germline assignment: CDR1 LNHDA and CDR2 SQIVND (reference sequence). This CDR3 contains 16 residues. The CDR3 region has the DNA TGTGCCAGTAGTCTCAAAAGTGAAGGCCCCGAAGGTGGCTACACCTTC. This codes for CASSLKSEGPEGGYTF.

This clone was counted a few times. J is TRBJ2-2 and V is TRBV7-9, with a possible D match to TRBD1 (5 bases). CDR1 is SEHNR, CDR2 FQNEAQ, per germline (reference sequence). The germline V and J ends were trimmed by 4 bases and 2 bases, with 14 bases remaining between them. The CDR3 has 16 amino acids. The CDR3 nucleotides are TGTGCCAGCAGCTGGGGCGGCCGCAGTAACACCGGGGAGCTGTTTTTT. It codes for CASSWGGRSNTGELFF. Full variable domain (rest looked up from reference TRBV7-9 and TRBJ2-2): DTGVSQNPRHKITKRGQNVTFRCDPISEHNRLYWYRQTLGQGPEFLTYFQNEAQLEKSRLLSDRFSAERPKGSFSTLEIQRTEQGDSAMYLCASSWGGRSNTGELFFGEGSRLTVL.

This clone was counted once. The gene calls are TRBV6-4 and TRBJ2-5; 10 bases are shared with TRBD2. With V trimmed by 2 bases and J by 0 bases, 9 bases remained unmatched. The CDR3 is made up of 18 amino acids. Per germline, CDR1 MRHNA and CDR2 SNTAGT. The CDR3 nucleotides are TGTGCCAGCAGTGACGATATTAGGCTAGCGGGGGACCAAGAGACCCAGTACTTC. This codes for CASSDDIRLAGDQETQYF.

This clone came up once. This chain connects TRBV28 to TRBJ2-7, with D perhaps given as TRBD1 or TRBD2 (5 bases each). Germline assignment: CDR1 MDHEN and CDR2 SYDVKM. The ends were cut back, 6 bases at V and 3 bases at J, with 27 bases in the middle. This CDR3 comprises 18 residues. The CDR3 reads CASSPGTVTHLGYYEQYF. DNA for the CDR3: TGTGCCAGCAGCCCCGGGACCGTAACCCACCTTGGCTACTACGAGCAGTACTTC.

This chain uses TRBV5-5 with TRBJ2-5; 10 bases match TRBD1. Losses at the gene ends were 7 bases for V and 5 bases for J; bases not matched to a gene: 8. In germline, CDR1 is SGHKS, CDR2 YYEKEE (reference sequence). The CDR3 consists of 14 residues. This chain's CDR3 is CASGRTGGLETQYF. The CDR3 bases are TGTGCCAGCGGGAGGACAGGGGGTTTGGAGACCCAGTACTTC.

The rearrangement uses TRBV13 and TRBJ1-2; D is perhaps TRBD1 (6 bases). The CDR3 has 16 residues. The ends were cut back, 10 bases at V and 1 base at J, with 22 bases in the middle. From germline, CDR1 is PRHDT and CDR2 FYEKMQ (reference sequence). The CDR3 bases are TGTGCCATCAGACTGGGGACACATCTTTTTAACTATGGCTACACCTTC. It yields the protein CAIRLGTHLFNYGYTF.

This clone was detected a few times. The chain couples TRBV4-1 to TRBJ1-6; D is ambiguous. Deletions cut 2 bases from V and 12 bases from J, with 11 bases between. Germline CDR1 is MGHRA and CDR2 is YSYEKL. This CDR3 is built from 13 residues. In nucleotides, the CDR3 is TGCGCCAGCAGCCAAACGACCGGCGAACCCCTCCACTTT. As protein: CASSQTTGEPLHF.

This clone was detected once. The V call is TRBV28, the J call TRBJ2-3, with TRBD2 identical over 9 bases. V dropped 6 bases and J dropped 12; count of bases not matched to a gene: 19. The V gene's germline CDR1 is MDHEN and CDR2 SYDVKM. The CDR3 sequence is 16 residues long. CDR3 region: CASSDVLVGPSGEQYF. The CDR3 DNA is TGTGCCAGCAGCGACGTCCTGGTTGGGCCTAGCGGGGAACAGTATTTT.

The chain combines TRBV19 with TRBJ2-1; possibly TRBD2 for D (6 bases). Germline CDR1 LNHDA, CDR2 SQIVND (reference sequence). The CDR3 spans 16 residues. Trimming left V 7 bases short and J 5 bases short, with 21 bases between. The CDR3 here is CASTTISGGQDNEQFF. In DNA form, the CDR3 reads TGTGCCAGTACCACCATCTCCGGGGGTCAGGACAATGAGCAGTTCTTC.

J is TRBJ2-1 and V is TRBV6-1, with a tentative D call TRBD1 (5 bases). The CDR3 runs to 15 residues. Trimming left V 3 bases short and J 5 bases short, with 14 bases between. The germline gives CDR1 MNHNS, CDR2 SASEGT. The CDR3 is CASSDNLSGHNEQFF. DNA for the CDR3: TGTGCCAGCAGTGATAACTTATCAGGGCACAATGAGCAGTTCTTC.

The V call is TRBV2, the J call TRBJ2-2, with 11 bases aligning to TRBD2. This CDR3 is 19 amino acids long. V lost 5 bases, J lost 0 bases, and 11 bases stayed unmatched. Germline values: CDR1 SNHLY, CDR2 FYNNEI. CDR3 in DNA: TGTGCCAGCAGTCTCTTTCCCCTAGCGGGGGGCGCGAACACCGGGGAGCTGTTTTTT. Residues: CASSLFPLAGGANTGELFF. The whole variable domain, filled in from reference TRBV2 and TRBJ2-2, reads EPEVTQTPSHQVTQMGQEVILRCVPISNHLYFYWYRQILGQKVEFLVSFYNNEISEKSEIFDDQFSVERPDGSNFTLKIRSTKLEDSAMYFCASSLFPLAGGANTGELFFGEGSRLTVL.

As DNA, the CDR3 is TGTGCCAGCAGTGAAGAGGTCCCTGGGGAGCAGTTCTTC. Its translation is CASSEEVPGEQFF. The V gene is TRBV6-1, the J gene TRBJ2-1, with D uncertain. Germline V gives CDR1 MNHNS, CDR2 SASEGT. The CDR3 totals 13 residues. With 1 base removed from V and 10 bases from J, the gap between germline ends came to 11 bases.

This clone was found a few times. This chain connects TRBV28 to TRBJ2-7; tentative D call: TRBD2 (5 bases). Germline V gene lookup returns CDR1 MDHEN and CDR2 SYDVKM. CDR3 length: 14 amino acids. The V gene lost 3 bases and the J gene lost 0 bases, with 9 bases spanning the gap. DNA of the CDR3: TGTGCCAGCAGTTTCGGGGTTAACTCCTACGAGCAGTACTTC. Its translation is CASSFGVNSYEQYF.

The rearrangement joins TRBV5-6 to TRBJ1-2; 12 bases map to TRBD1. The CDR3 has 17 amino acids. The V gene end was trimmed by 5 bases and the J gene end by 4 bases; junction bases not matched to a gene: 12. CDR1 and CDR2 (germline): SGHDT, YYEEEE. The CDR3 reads CASSSQKGTGGSYGYTF. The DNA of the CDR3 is TGTGCCAGCAGTTCTCAAAAGGGGACAGGGGGCAGCTATGGCTACACCTTC.

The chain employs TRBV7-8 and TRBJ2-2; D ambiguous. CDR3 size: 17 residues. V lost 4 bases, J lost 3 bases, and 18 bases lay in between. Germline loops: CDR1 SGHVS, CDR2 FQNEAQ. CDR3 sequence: CASSSGYIGRDTGELFF. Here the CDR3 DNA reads TGTGCCAGCAGCTCCGGATATATCGGCCGGGACACCGGGGAGCTGTTTTTT.

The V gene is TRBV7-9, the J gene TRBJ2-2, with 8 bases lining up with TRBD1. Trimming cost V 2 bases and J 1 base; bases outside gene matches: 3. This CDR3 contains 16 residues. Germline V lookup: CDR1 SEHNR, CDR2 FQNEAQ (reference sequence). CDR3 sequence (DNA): TGTGCCAGCAGCTTACAGGGGGCGAGGAACACCGGGGAGCTGTTTTTT. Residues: CASSLQGARNTGELFF.